The present T cell receptor beta chain was sequenced within a study of identifying expanded T cells in peripheral blood. This CDR3 spans 13 amino acids. Trimming stripped 0 bases from V and 1 base from J, with 3 bases between. The germline gives CDR1 LGHNA, CDR2 YSLEER. Sequenced by immunoSEQ multiplex PCR; TCRdb stores in-frame clones only, minus some. Counted here are 100,000 or so clones, around nine tenths occurring once; the ten biggest clones make up about 15%. As for this clone: The same CDR3 can be traced to other DNA sequences in this sample.

This clonotype was sampled from a person aged 18 to 75 in good health. The sample comprised blood. V usage is TRBV4-3 and J usage is TRBJ1-1; D not resolved. For the CDR3, the DNA is TGCGCCAGCAGCCAAGATAGGAACACTGAAGCTTTCTTT. This sequence encodes CASSQDRNTEAFF.